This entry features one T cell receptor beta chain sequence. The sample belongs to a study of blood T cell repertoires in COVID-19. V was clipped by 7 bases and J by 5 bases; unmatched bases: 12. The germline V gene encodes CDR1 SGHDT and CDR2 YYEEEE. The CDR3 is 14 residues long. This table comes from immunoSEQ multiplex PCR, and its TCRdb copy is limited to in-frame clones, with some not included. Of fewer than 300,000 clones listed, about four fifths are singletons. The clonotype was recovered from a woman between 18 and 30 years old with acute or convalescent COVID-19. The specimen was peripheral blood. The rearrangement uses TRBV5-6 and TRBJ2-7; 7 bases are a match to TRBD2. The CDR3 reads CASWPQLALHEQYF. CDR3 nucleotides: TGTGCCAGCTGGCCTCAACTAGCGTTACACGAGCAGTACTTC.